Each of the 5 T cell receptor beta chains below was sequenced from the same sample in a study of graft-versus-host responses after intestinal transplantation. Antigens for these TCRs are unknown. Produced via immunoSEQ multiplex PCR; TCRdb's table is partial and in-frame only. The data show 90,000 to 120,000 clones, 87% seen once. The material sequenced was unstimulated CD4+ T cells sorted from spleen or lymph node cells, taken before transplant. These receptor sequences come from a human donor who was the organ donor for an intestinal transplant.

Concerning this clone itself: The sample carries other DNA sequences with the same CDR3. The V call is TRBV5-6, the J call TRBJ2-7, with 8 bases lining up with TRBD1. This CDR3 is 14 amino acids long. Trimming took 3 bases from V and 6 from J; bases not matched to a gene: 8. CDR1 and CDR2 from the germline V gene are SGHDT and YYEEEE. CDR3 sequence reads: CASSYGQGWGEQYF. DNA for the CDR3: TGTGCCAGCAGCTACGGACAGGGATGGGGCGAGCAGTACTTC.

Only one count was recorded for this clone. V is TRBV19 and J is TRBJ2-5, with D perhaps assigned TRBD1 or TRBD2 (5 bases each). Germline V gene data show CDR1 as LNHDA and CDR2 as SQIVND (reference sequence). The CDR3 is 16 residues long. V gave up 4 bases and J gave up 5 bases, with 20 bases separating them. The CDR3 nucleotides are TGTGCCAGTAGTAAACCCCAGGGCGGGCGCCGGGAGACCCAGTACTTC. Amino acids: CASSKPQGGRRETQYF.

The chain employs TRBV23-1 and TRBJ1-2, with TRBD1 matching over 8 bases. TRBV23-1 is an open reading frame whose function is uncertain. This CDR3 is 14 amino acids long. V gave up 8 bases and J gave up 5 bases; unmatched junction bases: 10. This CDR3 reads CASGQGRGGYGYTF. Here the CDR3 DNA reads TGCGCCAGCGGACAGGGACGGGGGGGGTATGGCTACACCTTC.

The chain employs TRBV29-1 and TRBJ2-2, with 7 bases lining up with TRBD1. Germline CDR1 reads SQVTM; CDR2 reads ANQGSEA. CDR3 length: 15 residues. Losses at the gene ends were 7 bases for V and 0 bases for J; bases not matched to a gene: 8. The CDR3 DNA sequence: TGCAGCGCCACAGGGGCCACCTCGAACACCGGGGAGCTGTTTTTT. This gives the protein CSATGATSNTGELFF.

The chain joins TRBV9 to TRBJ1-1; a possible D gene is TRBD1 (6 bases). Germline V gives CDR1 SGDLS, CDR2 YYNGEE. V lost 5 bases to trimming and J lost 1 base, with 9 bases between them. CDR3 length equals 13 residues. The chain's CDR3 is CASSDRWNTEAFF. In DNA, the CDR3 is TGTGCCAGCAGTGACAGGTGGAACACTGAAGCTTTCTTT.